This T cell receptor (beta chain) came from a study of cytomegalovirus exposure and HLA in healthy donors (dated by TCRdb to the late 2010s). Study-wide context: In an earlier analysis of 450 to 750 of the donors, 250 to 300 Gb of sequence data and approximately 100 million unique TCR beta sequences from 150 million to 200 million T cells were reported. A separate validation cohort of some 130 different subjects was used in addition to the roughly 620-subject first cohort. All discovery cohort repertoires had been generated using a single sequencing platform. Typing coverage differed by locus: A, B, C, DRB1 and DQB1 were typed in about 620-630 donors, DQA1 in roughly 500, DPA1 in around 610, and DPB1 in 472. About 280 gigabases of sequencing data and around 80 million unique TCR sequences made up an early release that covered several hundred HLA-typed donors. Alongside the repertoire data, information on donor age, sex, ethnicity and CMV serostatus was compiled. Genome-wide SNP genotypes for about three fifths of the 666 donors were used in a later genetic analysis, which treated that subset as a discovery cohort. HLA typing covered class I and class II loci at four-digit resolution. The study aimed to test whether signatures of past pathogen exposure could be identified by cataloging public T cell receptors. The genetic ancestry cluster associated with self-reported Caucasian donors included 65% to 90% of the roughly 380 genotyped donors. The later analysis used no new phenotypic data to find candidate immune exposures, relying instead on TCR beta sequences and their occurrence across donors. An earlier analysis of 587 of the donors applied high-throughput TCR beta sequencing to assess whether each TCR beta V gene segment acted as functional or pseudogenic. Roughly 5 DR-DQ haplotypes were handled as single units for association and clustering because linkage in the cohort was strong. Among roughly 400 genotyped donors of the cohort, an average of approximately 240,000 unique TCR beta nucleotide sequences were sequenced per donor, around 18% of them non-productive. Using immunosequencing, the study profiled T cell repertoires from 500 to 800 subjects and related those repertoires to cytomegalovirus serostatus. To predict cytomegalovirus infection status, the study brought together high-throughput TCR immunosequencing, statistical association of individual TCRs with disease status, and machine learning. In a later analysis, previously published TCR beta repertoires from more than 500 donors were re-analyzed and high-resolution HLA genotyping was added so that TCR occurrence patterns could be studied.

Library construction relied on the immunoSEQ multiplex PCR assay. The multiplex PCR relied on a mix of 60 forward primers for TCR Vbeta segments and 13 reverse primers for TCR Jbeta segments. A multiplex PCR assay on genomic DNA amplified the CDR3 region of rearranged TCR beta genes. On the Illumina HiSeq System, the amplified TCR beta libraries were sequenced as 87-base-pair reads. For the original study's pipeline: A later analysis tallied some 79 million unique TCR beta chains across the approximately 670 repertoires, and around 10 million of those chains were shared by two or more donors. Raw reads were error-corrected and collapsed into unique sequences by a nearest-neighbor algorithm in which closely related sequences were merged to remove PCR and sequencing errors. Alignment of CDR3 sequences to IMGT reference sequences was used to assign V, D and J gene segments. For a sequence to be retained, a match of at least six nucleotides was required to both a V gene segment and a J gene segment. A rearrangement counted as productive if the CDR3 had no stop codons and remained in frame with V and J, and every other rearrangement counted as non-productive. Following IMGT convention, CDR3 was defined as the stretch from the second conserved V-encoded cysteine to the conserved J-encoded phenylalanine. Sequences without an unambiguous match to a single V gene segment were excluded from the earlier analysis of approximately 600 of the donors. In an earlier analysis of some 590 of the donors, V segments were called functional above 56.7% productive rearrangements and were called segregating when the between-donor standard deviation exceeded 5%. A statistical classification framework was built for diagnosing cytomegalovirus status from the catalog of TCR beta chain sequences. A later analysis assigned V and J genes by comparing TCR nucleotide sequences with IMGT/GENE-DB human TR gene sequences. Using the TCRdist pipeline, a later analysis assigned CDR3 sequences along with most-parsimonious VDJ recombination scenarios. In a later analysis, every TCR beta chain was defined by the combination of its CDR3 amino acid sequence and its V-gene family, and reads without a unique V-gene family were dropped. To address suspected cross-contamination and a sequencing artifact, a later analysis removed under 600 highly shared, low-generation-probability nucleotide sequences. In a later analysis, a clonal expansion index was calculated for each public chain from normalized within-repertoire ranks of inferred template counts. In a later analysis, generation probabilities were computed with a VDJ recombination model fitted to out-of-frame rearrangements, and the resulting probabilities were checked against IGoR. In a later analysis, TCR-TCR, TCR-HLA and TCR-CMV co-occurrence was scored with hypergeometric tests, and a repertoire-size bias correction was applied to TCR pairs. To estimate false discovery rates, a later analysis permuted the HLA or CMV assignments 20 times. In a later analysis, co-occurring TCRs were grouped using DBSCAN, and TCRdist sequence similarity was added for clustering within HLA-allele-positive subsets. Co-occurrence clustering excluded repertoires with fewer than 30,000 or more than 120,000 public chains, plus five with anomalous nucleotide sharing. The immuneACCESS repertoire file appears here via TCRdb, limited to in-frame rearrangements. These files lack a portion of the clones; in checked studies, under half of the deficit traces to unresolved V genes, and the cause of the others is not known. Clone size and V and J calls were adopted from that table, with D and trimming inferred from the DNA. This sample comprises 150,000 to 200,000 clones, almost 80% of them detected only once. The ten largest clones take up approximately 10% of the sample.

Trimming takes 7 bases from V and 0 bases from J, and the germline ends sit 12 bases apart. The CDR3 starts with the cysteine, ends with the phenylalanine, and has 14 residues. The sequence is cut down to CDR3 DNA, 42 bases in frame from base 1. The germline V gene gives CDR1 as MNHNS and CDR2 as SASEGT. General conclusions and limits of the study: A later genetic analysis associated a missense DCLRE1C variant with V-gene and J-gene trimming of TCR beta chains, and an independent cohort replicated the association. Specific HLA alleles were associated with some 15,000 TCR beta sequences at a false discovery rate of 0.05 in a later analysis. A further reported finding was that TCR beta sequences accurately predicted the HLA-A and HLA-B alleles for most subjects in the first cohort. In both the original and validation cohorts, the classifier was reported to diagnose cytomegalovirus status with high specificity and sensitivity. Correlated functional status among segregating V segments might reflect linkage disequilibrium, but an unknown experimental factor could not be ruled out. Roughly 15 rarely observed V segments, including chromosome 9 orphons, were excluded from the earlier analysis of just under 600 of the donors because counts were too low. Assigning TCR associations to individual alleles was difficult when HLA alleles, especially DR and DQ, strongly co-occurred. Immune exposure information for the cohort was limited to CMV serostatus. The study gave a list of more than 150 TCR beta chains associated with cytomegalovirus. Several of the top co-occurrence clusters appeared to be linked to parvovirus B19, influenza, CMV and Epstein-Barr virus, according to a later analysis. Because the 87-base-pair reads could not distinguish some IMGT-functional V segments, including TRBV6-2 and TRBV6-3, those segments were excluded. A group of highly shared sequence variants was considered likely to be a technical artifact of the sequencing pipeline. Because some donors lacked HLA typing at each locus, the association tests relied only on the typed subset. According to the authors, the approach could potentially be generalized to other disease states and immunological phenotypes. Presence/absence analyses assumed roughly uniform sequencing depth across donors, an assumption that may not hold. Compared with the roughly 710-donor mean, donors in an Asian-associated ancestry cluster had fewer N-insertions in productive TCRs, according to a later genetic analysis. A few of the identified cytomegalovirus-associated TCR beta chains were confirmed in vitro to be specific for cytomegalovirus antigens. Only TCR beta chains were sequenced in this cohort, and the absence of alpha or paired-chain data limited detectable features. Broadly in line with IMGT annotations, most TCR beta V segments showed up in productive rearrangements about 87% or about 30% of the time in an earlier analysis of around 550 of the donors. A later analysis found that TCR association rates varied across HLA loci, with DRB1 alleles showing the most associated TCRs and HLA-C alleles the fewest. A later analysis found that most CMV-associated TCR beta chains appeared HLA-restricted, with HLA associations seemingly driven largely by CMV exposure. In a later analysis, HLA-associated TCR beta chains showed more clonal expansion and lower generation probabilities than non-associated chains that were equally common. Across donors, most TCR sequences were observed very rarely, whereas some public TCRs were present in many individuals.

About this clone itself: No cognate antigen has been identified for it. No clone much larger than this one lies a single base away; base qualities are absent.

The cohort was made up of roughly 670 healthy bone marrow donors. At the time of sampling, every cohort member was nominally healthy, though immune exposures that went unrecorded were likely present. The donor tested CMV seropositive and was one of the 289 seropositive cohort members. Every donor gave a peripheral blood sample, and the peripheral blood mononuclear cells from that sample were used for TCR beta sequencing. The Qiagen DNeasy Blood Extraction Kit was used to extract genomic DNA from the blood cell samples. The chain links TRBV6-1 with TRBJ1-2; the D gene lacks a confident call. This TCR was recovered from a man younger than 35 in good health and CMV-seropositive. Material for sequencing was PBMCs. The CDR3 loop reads CASTPWGANYGYTF. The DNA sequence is TGTGCCAGCACCCCTTGGGGAGCTAACTATGGCTACACCTTC.